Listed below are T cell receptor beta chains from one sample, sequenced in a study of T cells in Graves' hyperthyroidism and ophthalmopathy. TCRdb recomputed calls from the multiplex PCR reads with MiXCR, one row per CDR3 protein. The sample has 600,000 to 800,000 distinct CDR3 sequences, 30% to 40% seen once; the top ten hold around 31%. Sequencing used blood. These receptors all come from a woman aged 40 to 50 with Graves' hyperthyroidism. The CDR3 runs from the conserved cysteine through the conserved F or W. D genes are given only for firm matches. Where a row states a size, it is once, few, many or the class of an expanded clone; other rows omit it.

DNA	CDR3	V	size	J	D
TGTGCCAGCAACAGGGGGCGGAACACCGGGGAGCCGTTTTTT	CASNRGRNTGEPFF	TRBV6-1	NA	TRBJ2-2	TRBD1
TGTGCCAGCCATCTTCGAACAGGGGCCACCGGGGAGCTGTTTTTT	CASHLRTGATGELFF	TRBV5-1	many	TRBJ2-2	TRBD1
TGTGCCAGCAGTCTAGGACGGCCCGCCTACGAGCAGTACTTC	CASSLGRPAYEQYF	TRBV27	NA	TRBJ2-7	NA
TGTGCCACCAGCAGAGATCATAACCTCTCCGGGGAGCTGTTTTTT	CATSRDHNLSGELFF	TRBV15	many	TRBJ2-2	NA
TGTGCCAGCAGCCGAGAGACAGGGGGACAACCCCAGCATTTT	CASSRETGGQPQHF	TRBV3-1	NA	TRBJ1-5	TRBD1
TGTGCCAGCAGCTCCTCGTGGATAGGGACCAACTACGAGCAGTACTTC	CASSSSWIGTNYEQYF	TRBV7-9	few	TRBJ2-7	NA
TGTGCCAGCAGCCTCGTAGGGATTTGGGAGACCCAGTACTTC	CASSLVGIWETQYF	TRBV28	few	TRBJ2-5	NA
TGTGCCATCAGTGACGGGACGTTGAACACTGAAGCTTTCTTT	CAISDGTLNTEAFF	TRBV10-3	many	TRBJ1-1	NA
TGTGCCAGCAGCTTGTCTGCAGGGGGCGAGTACGAGCAGCACTTC	CASSLSAGGEYEQHF	TRBV7-2	NA	TRBJ2-7	TRBD1
TGTGCCAGCAGTTTTTACGGTGACCAGGGCACTGAAGCTTTCTTT	CASSFYGDQGTEAFF	TRBV6-1	NA	TRBJ1-1	NA
TGTGCCAGCAGGGAAAGGGTTGGGGATATCGGCAATCAGCCCCAGCATTTT	CASRERVGDIGNQPQHF	TRBV6-1	many	TRBJ1-5	NA
TGCAGTGCAGACCAGGCTAACTATGGCTACACCTTC	CSADQANYGYTF	TRBV20-1	few	TRBJ1-2	NA
TGTGCCAGCAGCCCGCATGCGGGAGATGGCTACACCTTC	CASSPHAGDGYTF	TRBV9	once	TRBJ1-2	NA
TGTGCCACTACCTACCGTGAGGAACTCGATGGCTACACCTTC	CATTYREELDGYTF	TRBV19	NA	TRBJ1-2	NA
TGTGCTTCTAGGGGGCAGGGGCGTATGTATGGCTACACCTTC	CASRGQGRMYGYTF	TRBV2	few	TRBJ1-2	TRBD1
TGTGCCAGCAGTTCCTGGACTAGCGGGGCACGGAAGGAGCAGTACTTC	CASSSWTSGARKEQYF	TRBV7-2	NA	TRBJ2-7	TRBD2
TGCGCCAGCAGCCAAGAGGAGTATCAGCCCCAGCATTTT	CASSQEEYQPQHF	TRBV4-1	few	TRBJ1-5	NA
TGTGCCAGCAGTCGTAGCGGGCAGTTAGAGACCCAGTACTTC	CASSRSGQLETQYF	TRBV6-2/TRBV6-3	NA	TRBJ2-5	TRBD2
TGCGCCAGCAGGGAAAGGTCGAACACTGAAGCTTTCTTT	CASRERSNTEAFF	TRBV10-2	NA	TRBJ1-1	NA
TGTGCCAGCAGTGAATCACCGGACAGAAGCACAGATACGCAGTATTTT	CASSESPDRSTDTQYF	TRBV25-1	few	TRBJ2-3	NA
TGTGCCAGCGCCTTAGCGGGAAGCCTTGCCGGGGAGCTGTTTTTT	CASALAGSLAGELFF	TRBV5-4	NA	TRBJ2-2	TRBD2
TGTGCCAGCAGCCAAGTCGGAAGCCTCACCGGGGAGCTGTTTTTT	CASSQVGSLTGELFF	TRBV14	NA	TRBJ2-2	NA
TGTGCCAGTTTACGGCCCCCTGACGGAAACACCATATATTTT	CASLRPPDGNTIYF	TRBV25-1	NA	TRBJ1-3	NA
TGTGCCAGCAGCTTAGACTCTCTAGCCGGAAACACCATATATTTT	CASSLDSLAGNTIYF	TRBV13	NA	TRBJ1-3	NA
TGCAGTGCTAGCGCCGCGGGGGGGCCTGAAGAGCAGTACTTC	CSASAAGGPEEQYF	TRBV20-1	many	TRBJ2-7	TRBD2
TGCGCCAGCAGCTTCAGATCCAGTTCCGGATCGAACACTGAAGCTTTCTTT	CASSFRSSSGSNTEAFF	TRBV5-1	NA	TRBJ1-1	NA
TGTGCCAGCAGTACGGTGGGCTCGGTATTCCGAGACACCGGGGAGCTGTTTTTT	CASSTVGSVFRDTGELFF	TRBV25-1	many	TRBJ2-2	NA
TGCGCCAGCAGCTTAAGGCAGCAAGGGACCCAGTACTTC	CASSLRQQGTQYF	TRBV7-3	NA	TRBJ2-5	NA
TGCAGTGCTACTGAATTGGACGGCCGGTTGGACTATGGCTACACCTTC	CSATELDGRLDYGYTF	TRBV20-1	NA	TRBJ1-2	NA
TGTGCCATCAGGGACAACCGCAGGGAAGGGCCCCAGCATTTT	CAIRDNRREGPQHF	TRBV10-3	many	TRBJ1-5	NA
TGCAGTGCTAAGACCGCCGAAGAGACCCAGTACTTC	CSAKTAEETQYF	TRBV20-1	many	TRBJ2-5	NA
TGTGCCAGCAGTTCCCTAGGTCGTGAGCAGTACTTC	CASSSLGREQYF	TRBV24-1	NA	TRBJ2-7	NA
TGTGCCAGCAGCGTTGGGACAGCGAACACCGGGGAGCTGTCTTTT	CASSVGTANTGELSF	TRBV9	NA	TRBJ2-2	TRBD1
TGTGCCAGCTCACCAAACAGGGAGTACTATGGCTACACCTTC	CASSPNREYYGYTF	TRBV18	few	TRBJ1-2	NA
TGTGCCATCAGGCTAGGGGAGGGCGAAAAACTGTTTTTT	CAIRLGEGEKLFF	TRBV10-3	many	TRBJ1-4	NA
TGTGCCAGCAATGCGGGACATCGAATCAGGACTGAAGCTTTCTTT	CASNAGHRIRTEAFF	TRBV2	NA	TRBJ1-1	NA
TGCAGTGCAAGCGAATTCGCCCCTAACGCCCAGCATTTT	CSASEFAPNAQHF	TRBV20-1	many	TRBJ1-5	NA